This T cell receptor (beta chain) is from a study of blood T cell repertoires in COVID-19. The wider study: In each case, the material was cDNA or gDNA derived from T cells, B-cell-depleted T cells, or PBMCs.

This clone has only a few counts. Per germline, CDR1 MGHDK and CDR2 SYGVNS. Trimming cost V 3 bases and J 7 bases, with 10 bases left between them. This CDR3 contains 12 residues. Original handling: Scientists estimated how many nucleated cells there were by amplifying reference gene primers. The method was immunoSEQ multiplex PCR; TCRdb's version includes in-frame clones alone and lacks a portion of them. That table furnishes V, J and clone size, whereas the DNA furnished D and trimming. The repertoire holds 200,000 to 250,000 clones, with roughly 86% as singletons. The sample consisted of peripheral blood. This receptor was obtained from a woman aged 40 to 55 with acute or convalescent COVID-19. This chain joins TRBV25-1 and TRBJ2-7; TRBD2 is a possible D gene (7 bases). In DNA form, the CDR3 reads TGTGCCAGCAGTGAGGGAGGGGGAGAGCAGTACTTC. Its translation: CASSEGGGEQYF.